This T cell receptor beta chain was identified in a study of T cell clonality in common variable immunodeficiency. Most patients and controls had Caucasian heritage. This clone has at least ten counts. The DNA ends 3 residues before the CDR3 does, and the rest of the CDR3 is filled in from the germline J gene. Germline V gene lookup returns CDR1 SGHRS and CDR2 YFSETQ. The CDR3 has 11 amino acids. Measured with immunoSEQ multiplex PCR; TCRdb has only the in-frame clones, and not every one. Recorded here are about 37,000 clones, none singletons. Sample: peripheral blood mononuclear cells. This receptor was obtained from a person between 18 and 69 years old in good health. This chain uses TRBV5-1 with TRBJ1-2; D possibly corresponds to TRBD1 (5 bases). CDR3 bases read: TGCGCCAGCAGCTTTGGACACGGC. Translation: CASSFGHG. The full-length CDR3 reads as CASSFGHGYTF. Together with reference TRBV5-1 and TRBJ1-2, the CDR3 gives the full variable domain: KAGVTQTPRYLIKTRGQQVTLSCSPISGHRSVSWYQQTPGQGLQFLFEYFSETQRNKGNFPGRFSGRQFSNSRSEMNVSTLELGDSALYLCASSFGHGYTFGSGTRLTVV.